One sample yielded the 14 T cell receptor beta chains listed below, sequenced in a study of blood T cell repertoires in COVID-19. Clones were read by immunoSEQ multiplex PCR, and TCRdb kept only the in-frame ones, dropping some. The table includes around 130,000 clones, about 86% detected once. The source material was PBMCs or T cells enriched from blood (not recorded which). The receptors were gathered from a woman between 50 and 59 years old who had recovered from COVID-19.

The rearrangement uses TRBV23-1 and TRBJ2-7; D is ambiguous. TRBV23-1 carries the ORF label, with uncertain function. CDR3 length: 16 amino acids. Deletions cut 8 bases from V and 2 bases from J, with 22 bases between. DNA for the CDR3: TGCGCCAGCTTAATACACACCCCTAGAATAACCTACGAGCAGTACTTC. It is translated as CASLIHTPRITYEQYF.

This rearrangement joins TRBV5-1 to TRBJ2-5; 9 positions agree with TRBD1. The CDR3 runs 14 residues. V gave up 3 bases and J gave up 5 bases; unmatched junction bases: 5. Germline values: CDR1 SGHRS, CDR2 YFSETQ. CDR3 amino acids: CASSSGQGRETQYF. CDR3 coding DNA: TGCGCCAGCAGCTCGGGACAGGGTCGGGAGACCCAGTACTTC.

V and J are TRBV9 and TRBJ1-6; 7 nucleotides agree with TRBD1. The CDR3 is 15 residues long. The V gene end was trimmed by 0 bases and the J gene end by 7 bases; junction bases not matched to a gene: 4. Germline CDR1 reads SGDLS; CDR2 reads YYNGEE. The CDR3 bases are TGTGCCAGCAGCGTAGTAGGGACAGCGAATTCACCCCTCCACTTT. This sequence encodes CASSVVGTANSPLHF.

A few counts support this clone. V gene TRBV5-4 combines with J gene TRBJ1-2, with 9 positions matching TRBD1. Losses at the gene ends were 4 bases for V and 5 bases for J; bases not matched to a gene: 6. The germline V gene encodes CDR1 SGHNT and CDR2 YYREEE (reference sequence). The CDR3 contains 14 residues. The CDR3 region is CASSEGQGSYGYTF. CDR3 DNA sequence: TGTGCCAGCAGCGAGGGACAGGGCTCGTATGGCTACACCTTC.

The rearrangement joins TRBV7-9 to TRBJ1-6; a weak D match, TRBD1 (6 bases). This CDR3 is 15 amino acids long. V lost 7 bases and J lost 6, with 16 bases in between. Germline-derived CDR1 and CDR2 are SEHNR and FQNEAQ (reference sequence). The CDR3 sequence: CASTTGTSFNSPLHF. In nucleotides, the CDR3 is TGTGCCAGCACCACCGGGACAAGCTTTAATTCACCCCTCCACTTT.

The genes are TRBV9 and TRBJ2-7, with D possibly TRBD2 on 6 matching bases. V shed 0 bases and J shed 2 bases, with 12 bases lying between them. The CDR3 runs 15 residues. CDR1 and CDR2 (germline): SGDLS, YYNGEE. Here the CDR3 DNA reads TGTGCCAGCAGCGTAGGGGCGGGGAGGACCTACGAGCAGTACTTC. The encoded protein is CASSVGAGRTYEQYF.

V usage is TRBV5-1 and J usage is TRBJ2-4; TRBD1 is a possible D gene (5 bases). Trimming pared 10 bases from V and 0 bases from J, leaving 11 bases between. Germline CDR1 SGHRS, CDR2 YFSETQ. The CDR3 has 13 amino acids. CDR3 region: CAPRTLAKNIQYF. The CDR3 DNA sequence: TGCGCCCCTAGGACACTAGCCAAAAACATTCAGTACTTC.

The rearrangement joins TRBV9 to TRBJ2-2, with 9 bases aligning to TRBD2. The CDR3 is made up of 16 amino acids. The V gene end was trimmed by 0 bases and the J gene end by 7 bases; junction bases not matched to a gene: 7. CDR1 is SGDLS, CDR2 YYNGEE, per germline. For the CDR3, the DNA is TGTGCCAGCAGCGTAGCAGTCCTAGCGGGGAGCGGGGAGCTGTTTTTT. Translating it yields CASSVAVLAGSGELFF.

V gene TRBV4-1 combines with J gene TRBJ2-5, with D tentatively TRBD1 (6 bases). Looked up from germline, CDR1 is MGHRA and CDR2 is YSYEKL. Trimming removed 2 bases from V and 5 bases from J, with 9 bases in between. This CDR3 region has 13 residues. CDR3 DNA sequence: TGCGCCAGCAGCCAATGGCAGGGGGAGACCCAGTACTTC. It specifies CASSQWQGETQYF.

V and J are TRBV4-1 and TRBJ1-2; 10 bases are shared with TRBD1. The CDR3 contains 19 residues. CDR1 MGHRA and CDR2 YSYEKL come from the germline V gene. Trimming removed 0 bases from V and 2 bases from J; junction bases left unmatched: 12. The CDR3 region is CASSQEEPGQGLGNYGYTF. CDR3 DNA sequence: TGCGCCAGCAGCCAAGAAGAGCCGGGACAGGGGCTAGGAAACTATGGCTACACCTTC.

The V and J genes are TRBV7-8 and TRBJ2-5, with 9 nucleotides matching TRBD1. This CDR3 is built from 15 residues. Germline lookup yields CDR1 SGHVS and CDR2 FQNEAQ. V lost 5 bases to trimming and J lost 3 bases; unmatched junction nucleotides: 7. The CDR3 spells CASSLAGTGKETQYF. The CDR3 coding sequence is TGTGCCAGCAGCCTTGCCGGGACAGGGAAAGAGACCCAGTACTTC.

In DNA, the CDR3 is TGCGCCAGCAGAGCCGGGACAGGCCTAAGCTCCTACGAGCAGTACTTC. Amino acid sequence: CASRAGTGLSSYEQYF. The chain has TRBV5-1 and TRBJ2-7; TRBD1 matches 8 bases. Trimming cost V 5 bases and J 0 bases; bases outside gene matches: 10. The CDR3 totals 16 residues. The germline gives CDR1 SGHRS, CDR2 YFSETQ.

The chain has TRBV2 and TRBJ2-2; 9 nucleotides line up with TRBD2. Germline V gives CDR1 SNHLY, CDR2 FYNNEI. With V trimmed by 2 bases and J by 4 bases, 11 bases remained unmatched. The CDR3 loop spans 18 amino acids. The CDR3 loop is CASSELAGALRGTGELFF. The CDR3 DNA sequence: TGTGCCAGCAGTGAATTAGCGGGGGCCCTCCGAGGCACCGGGGAGCTGTTTTTT.

This chain connects TRBV18 to TRBJ2-3, with 11 nucleotides matching TRBD2. Germline CDR1 is KGHSH and CDR2 is LQKENI. V lost 3 bases, J lost 5 bases, and 10 bases stayed unmatched. CDR3 size: 17 residues. This CDR3 reads CASSPQNLAGGKDTQYF. Written as DNA, the CDR3 is TGTGCCAGCTCACCGCAGAACCTAGCGGGGGGAAAAGATACGCAGTATTTT.